Sequencing of this T cell receptor beta chain was carried out in a study of metastatic and nonmetastatic thyroid tumors. None of the patients had undergone any treatment ahead of thyroid surgery. The V segment lost 0 bases and the J segment 5 bases; nucleotides outside the gene matches: 7. There are 15 residues in the CDR3. From germline, CDR1 is SGHDT and CDR2 YYEEEE. With MiXCR, TCRdb reprocessed the PCR reads. The sample has 10,000 to 15,000 clones, roughly 29% seen once. This clone has ten or more counts. The sequence was obtained from a female donor with papillary thyroid cancer or a benign thyroid nodule (not recorded which). Some clones in this sample may be carry-over from other donors' samples. The J gene is TRBJ1-1, the V gene TRBV5-6; the match to TRBD1 covers 7 bases. The sequencing sample was made of tumor tissue. Written as DNA, the CDR3 is TGTGCCAGCAGCTTGGTAACAGGGGAAGGGACTGAAGCTTTCTTT. It specifies CASSLVTGEGTEAFF.